This TCR beta chain was sequenced during a study of T-cell memory formation after mild COVID-19 (dated by TCRdb to the early 2020s). Describing the broader study: TCR sequence clusters from the two donors were largely donor specific. In two donors, T-cell clones that expanded and contracted after mild COVID-19 were followed by sequencing TCRalpha and TCRbeta repertoires longitudinally. Two young, previously healthy adult volunteers made up the cohort, one male and one female.

PBMCs were isolated by Ficoll-Paque density gradient centrifugation. Sequencing was carried out with an Illumina NovaSeq 6000. TCRalpha and TCRbeta cDNA libraries were constructed by 5'RACE with constant-segment primers, with sample barcodes and unique molecular identifiers being introduced. RNA was extracted from every sample with Trizol reagent. The libraries were amplified in two PCR steps, and the second step added a second sample barcode and Illumina TruSeq adapters. Libraries were sequenced on an Illumina NovaSeq with 2 x 150 bp paired-end reads. The source study handled its data this way. The reads were demultiplexed and collapsed into UMI-guided consensus sequences using migec v1.2.7. Using mixcr v2.1.11, UMI consensuses were aligned to TRA and TRB V and J templates and then assembled into clonotypes. Clonotypes were classified as expanded or contracted when called significant by both edgeR and NoisET, with noise models trained on biological replicates. For edgeR calls, a false discovery rate-adjusted p below 0.01 and a log2 fold-change threshold of 1 were applied. PCA with hierarchical clustering of max-normalized trajectories of the 1000 most abundant clonotypes was used as exploratory dynamics analysis. The CD4 or CD8 phenotype of responding clones was assigned using the separately sequenced CD4+ and CD8+ repertoires. TCRdb took the public reads, trimmed them with fastp at Q25, ran MiXCR for clone calling and kept in-frame beta chains. Rows merge per CDR3 protein into single entries with the most common DNA and genes. TCRdb's processing, not the authors', yielded these V and J calls. The sample table holds over 350,000 distinct CDR3 sequences, of which 16% were seen once. The top ten hold 20% to 25% of the sample.

Paper-wide results and their limitations: Some responding clones were found in pre-infection memory, which suggests that pre-existing cross-reactive memory T cells took part in the SARS-CoV-2 response. Whether the second-wave clones peaking on day 37 were SARS-CoV-2 specific was not confirmed. Only a couple of mild cases were covered in the study, and larger cohorts including severe cases with pre-infection samples were considered necessary. Contracting CD4+ clones were located mainly in the CM and EM memory subsets, whereas CD8+ clones were found to be enriched in EMRA. From day 15 to 85, contracting clones showed balanced CD4/CD8 phenotypes, whereas a second wave of clones that expanded from day 15 to 37 leaned towards CD4+.

The V and J ends are trimmed by 3 bases and 0 bases, leaving 5 bases between them. The CDR3 goes from the cysteine to the phenylalanine over 14 residues. Of the read, only the CDR3 DNA is kept; its 42 bases are in frame from base 1. Concerning this clonotype itself: Its antigen is not yet known. Base qualities are not recorded, but no much larger clone differs from it by a single base.

Sequences were obtained from PBMCs or a T cell subset sorted from them (not recorded which). The TCR was taken from a man younger than 35 who had mild COVID-19 (a few samples of this study predate the infection). The sample titles of this study are shuffled in the database, so cell type and time point are left out; the donor was told from shared clones. The chain was built from TRBV12-3 or TRBV12-4 and TRBJ1-4; the D segment cannot be called with confidence. The nucleotides read TGTGCCAGCAGTTTCCGGACAACTAATGAAAAACTGTTTTTT. Its product reads: CASSFRTTNEKLFF.